The rows below give T cell receptor beta chains drawn from one sample of a study of T cells after yellow fever vaccination. From the 5' RACE reads, TCRdb called clonotypes with MiXCR, one entry per CDR3 protein. The sample carries about 330,000 distinct CDR3 sequences, roughly 8.3% recorded once. Here the sequenced sample was PBMCs, taken approximately 40 days after the first yellow fever vaccination. The receptors come from a man between 18 and 35 years old who received the YFV17D yellow fever vaccine. Both conserved end residues are part of each CDR3. The D gene is left open where the match is weak. Only part of the rows carry a size: once, few, many, or a class if the clone is expanded.

J: TRBJ2-5
size: -
length: 17
V: TRBV25-1
D: -
DNA: TGTGCCAGCAGTGACCCCACCCGGGGCGGTCGAGAAGAGACCCAGTACTTC
CDR3: CASSDPTRGGREETQYF

J: TRBJ2-3
size: few
length: 15
V: TRBV5-1
D: -
DNA: TGCGCCAGCAGCCCCACCCCTGGGGTCACAGATACGCAGTATTTT
CDR3: CASSPTPGVTDTQYF

J: TRBJ2-7
size: -
length: 17
V: TRBV10-3
D: -
DNA: TGTGCCATCAGTGAGGAATCCCTCCGGTGGCTCTCCTACGAGCAGTACTTC
CDR3: CAISEESLRWLSYEQYF

J: TRBJ1-1
size: -
length: 16
V: TRBV12-3/TRBV12-4
D: -
DNA: TGTGCCAGCAGCCCTGCGGGGGGGGGGAAGAACACTGAAGCTTTCTTT
CDR3: CASSPAGGGKNTEAFF

J: TRBJ2-1
size: few
length: 12
V: TRBV4-1
D: -
DNA: TGCGCCAGCAGCCACTCAGATCGTGAGCAGTTCTTC
CDR3: CASSHSDREQFF

J: TRBJ1-2
size: few
length: 15
V: TRBV6-2/TRBV6-3
D: -
DNA: TGTGCCAGCAGTTACCTCGGAGATTCTAACTATGGCTACACCTTC
CDR3: CASSYLGDSNYGYTF

J: TRBJ1-5
size: many
length: 15
V: TRBV6-5
D: -
DNA: TGTGCCAGCAGTTACGGAGGGGGAGGCAATCAGCCCCAGCATTTT
CDR3: CASSYGGGGNQPQHF

J: TRBJ1-5
size: -
length: 13
V: TRBV6-6
D: -
DNA: TGTGCCAGCACCGGGTTTGACAATCAGCCCCAGCATTTT
CDR3: CASTGFDNQPQHF

J: TRBJ1-2
size: -
length: 11
V: TRBV30
D: -
DNA: TGTGCCTGGAGTCCCCGAAGGGGATACACCTTC
CDR3: CAWSPRRGYTF

J: TRBJ2-7
size: -
length: 18
V: TRBV5-5
D: -
DNA: TGTGCCAGCTCATACCACAGGGCCCAGGGGAGATTCGTCTACGAGCAGTACTTC
CDR3: CASSYHRAQGRFVYEQYF

J: TRBJ2-4
size: few
length: 13
V: TRBV6-2/TRBV6-3
D: -
DNA: TGTGCCAGCAGTCCGCTTGACAGGGCGGGACAGTACTTC
CDR3: CASSPLDRAGQYF

J: TRBJ2-7
size: -
length: 11
V: TRBV6-2/TRBV6-3
D: -
DNA: TGTGCCAGCAGTTACGTATACGAGCAGTACTTC
CDR3: CASSYVYEQYF

J: TRBJ1-3
size: few
length: 13
V: TRBV27
D: -
DNA: TGTGCCAGCAGTTCTCGCCACGGAAACACCATATATTTT
CDR3: CASSSRHGNTIYF

J: TRBJ1-6
size: few
length: 13
V: TRBV5-1
D: TRBD1
DNA: TGCGCCAGCAGCTTGGTAGGGGGCTGGCCCCTCCACTTT
CDR3: CASSLVGGWPLHF

J: TRBJ1-3
size: -
length: 15
V: TRBV9
D: -
DNA: TGTGCCAGCAGCGCCCCGGGAGTTTCTGGAAACACCATATATTTT
CDR3: CASSAPGVSGNTIYF

J: TRBJ1-5
size: many
length: 19
V: TRBV15
D: -
DNA: TGTGCCACCAGCAGAGTAGGTGGGGGGCGCTTGGCGAGCAATCAGCCCCAGCATTTT
CDR3: CATSRVGGGRLASNQPQHF

J: TRBJ2-5
size: -
length: 12
V: TRBV15
D: TRBD2
DNA: TGTGCCATCGGACTAGCGGGCGAGACCCAGTACTTC
CDR3: CAIGLAGETQYF

J: TRBJ2-6
size: -
length: 16
V: TRBV30
D: -
DNA: TGTGCCTGGAGTCGCCTCCCACCTACAGGGACCAACGTCCTGACTTTC
CDR3: CAWSRLPPTGTNVLTF

J: TRBJ1-2
size: few
length: 15
V: TRBV5-5
D: -
DNA: TGTGCCAGCAGCTTTGAGCCGGGGGTGGACTATGGCTACACCTTC
CDR3: CASSFEPGVDYGYTF

J: TRBJ2-7
size: -
length: 14
V: TRBV7-7
D: -
DNA: TGTGCCAGCAGCCCGTCCCGGGGGGCGGGCGAGCAGTACTTC
CDR3: CASSPSRGAGEQYF

J: TRBJ2-3
size: -
length: 13
V: TRBV20-1
D: -
DNA: TGCAGTGCTAGATTCGGTTCTGTAGATACGCAGTATTTT
CDR3: CSARFGSVDTQYF

J: TRBJ2-5
size: few
length: 15
V: TRBV5-1
D: TRBD1
DNA: TGCGCCAGCAGCTTGTTCCAGGGACAGGGAGAGACCCAGTACTTC
CDR3: CASSLFQGQGETQYF

J: TRBJ2-1
size: many
length: 12
V: TRBV20-1
D: TRBD2
DNA: TGCAGTGCTAGAGAGGGGGGGGATGAGCAGTTCTTC
CDR3: CSAREGGDEQFF

J: TRBJ2-1
size: -
length: 13
V: TRBV7-6
D: -
DNA: TGTGCCAGCAGTAAAGGGACCATCAATGAGCAGTTCTTC
CDR3: CASSKGTINEQFF

J: TRBJ2-2
size: few
length: 14
V: TRBV12-3/TRBV12-4
D: -
DNA: TGTGCCAGCAGTCGCCAGCGGAACACCGGGGAGCTGTTTTTT
CDR3: CASSRQRNTGELFF

J: TRBJ2-4
size: -
length: 13
V: TRBV20-1
D: -
DNA: TGCAGTGCTGGGGGTCTAGCCAAAAACATTCAGTACTTC
CDR3: CSAGGLAKNIQYF

J: TRBJ1-2
size: few
length: 15
V: TRBV7-2
D: -
DNA: TGTGCCAGCAGCTTATCACAGACAGCTAACTATGGCTACACCTTC
CDR3: CASSLSQTANYGYTF

J: TRBJ2-7
size: many
length: 13
V: TRBV12-3/TRBV12-4
D: TRBD2
DNA: TGTGCCAGCAGCCTGACTAGCGGGCGGGAGCAGTACTTC
CDR3: CASSLTSGREQYF

J: TRBJ1-5
size: few
length: 14
V: TRBV6-1
D: -
DNA: TGTGCCAGCAGTGTGACAGCCTTCAATCAGCCCCAGCATTTT
CDR3: CASSVTAFNQPQHF

J: TRBJ1-3
size: few
length: 15
V: TRBV4-3
D: -
DNA: TGCGCCAGCAGCCAAGCGGGGGCGCGTGGAAACACCATATATTTT
CDR3: CASSQAGARGNTIYF

J: TRBJ2-6
size: -
length: 17
V: TRBV11-1
D: TRBD1
DNA: TGTGCCAGCAGCTCCTGGGACAGGGGGTCTGGGGCCAACGTCCTGACTTTC
CDR3: CASSSWDRGSGANVLTF

J: TRBJ1-1
size: -
length: 17
V: TRBV18
D: TRBD1
DNA: TGTGCCAGCTCAACTCCGGGACAGGGGGCTACTGCGGATGGAGCTTTCTTT
CDR3: CASSTPGQGATADGAFF

J: TRBJ1-2
size: -
length: 12
V: TRBV10-3
D: -
DNA: TGTGCCATCAGTGAATACAGGGAGGCTGTCACCTTC
CDR3: CAISEYREAVTF

J: TRBJ2-3
size: -
length: 14
V: TRBV7-2
D: TRBD2
DNA: TGTGCCAGCAGCTTCCCTGGGGGGGAAGATACGCAGTATTTT
CDR3: CASSFPGGEDTQYF

J: TRBJ2-4
size: many
length: 13
V: TRBV7-2
D: -
DNA: TGTGCCAGCAGCTTTCAAGCGAGGAACATTCAGTACTTC
CDR3: CASSFQARNIQYF

J: TRBJ2-3
size: few
length: 14
V: TRBV6-1
D: -
DNA: TGTGCCAGCAGTGGGTGGGGCGGCACAGATACGCAGTATTTT
CDR3: CASSGWGGTDTQYF

J: TRBJ2-5
size: -
length: 13
V: TRBV20-1
D: TRBD2
DNA: TGCAGTGCTACTAGCGGGGGAGAAGAGACCCAGTACTTC
CDR3: CSATSGGEETQYF

J: TRBJ1-1
size: -
length: 13
V: TRBV20-1
D: -
DNA: TGCAGTGCTAGGACCGGGACGAACACTGAAGCTTTCTTT
CDR3: CSARTGTNTEAFF

J: TRBJ2-7
size: many
length: 13
V: TRBV12-3/TRBV12-4
D: -
DNA: TGTGCCAGCAGTTTCGAAGAGGGCTACGAGCAGTACTTC
CDR3: CASSFEEGYEQYF

J: TRBJ2-1
size: -
length: 14
V: TRBV20-1
D: TRBD1
DNA: TGCAGTGCTAGACCACAGGGGCACTACAATGAGCAGTTCTTC
CDR3: CSARPQGHYNEQFF

J: TRBJ2-3
size: many
length: 11
V: TRBV20-1
D: -
DNA: TGCAGTGCTGACCTTGCAGATACGCAGTATTTT
CDR3: CSADLADTQYF

J: TRBJ2-1
size: -
length: 15
V: TRBV5-4
D: -
DNA: TGTGCCAGCAGCTTTGGGACACGGATCTCAAATGAGCAGTTCTTC
CDR3: CASSFGTRISNEQFF

J: TRBJ2-5
size: few
length: 12
V: TRBV7-9
D: -
DNA: TGTGCCAGCAGCTCCCTTCCGGAGACCCAGTACTTC
CDR3: CASSSLPETQYF

J: TRBJ2-4
size: few
length: 14
V: TRBV7-2
D: TRBD2
DNA: TGTGCCAGCAGCTTAAATACCGGGGGGGACATTCAGTACTTC
CDR3: CASSLNTGGDIQYF

J: TRBJ2-1
size: few
length: 15
V: TRBV6-1
D: TRBD2
DNA: TGTGCCAGCAGTATCAACGGGGGGGTCATATATGAGCAGTTCTTC
CDR3: CASSINGGVIYEQFF

J: TRBJ2-5
size: -
length: 12
V: TRBV20-1
D: TRBD2
DNA: TGCAGTGCTACGGGGGGGCCTGAGACCCAGTACTTC
CDR3: CSATGGPETQYF

J: TRBJ2-1
size: many
length: 15
V: TRBV7-3
D: -
DNA: TGTGCCAGCAGCCCCCGCGGCGGGACCTTGAATGAGCAGTTCTTC
CDR3: CASSPRGGTLNEQFF

J: TRBJ2-7
size: -
length: 11
V: TRBV29-1
D: -
DNA: TGCAGCGTGCGCCGGTGGAACGAGCAGTACTTC
CDR3: CSVRRWNEQYF

J: TRBJ2-4
size: many
length: 12
V: TRBV29-1
D: -
DNA: TGCGCAGGAGGGGCTAGTGGGGCCATTCAGTACTTC
CDR3: CAGGASGAIQYF

J: TRBJ2-5
size: -
length: 12
V: TRBV20-1
D: TRBD2
DNA: TGCAGTGCTTTTAGCGGGGAGGAGACCCAGTACTTC
CDR3: CSAFSGEETQYF

J: TRBJ2-2
size: -
length: 13
V: TRBV7-7
D: -
DNA: TGTGCCAGCAGCGTTGTGGGTTCCGGGGAGCTGTTTTTT
CDR3: CASSVVGSGELFF

J: TRBJ1-1
size: few
length: 11
V: TRBV30
D: -
DNA: TGTGCCTGGAGCGAAAACGGAGAAGCTTTCTTT
CDR3: CAWSENGEAFF

J: TRBJ2-3
size: -
length: 14
V: TRBV20-1
D: -
DNA: TGCAGTGCTAGGGCAGGGAAGGGCACAGATACGCAGTATTTT
CDR3: CSARAGKGTDTQYF

J: TRBJ2-3
size: -
length: 12
V: TRBV13
D: TRBD2
DNA: TGTGCCAGCGGGGGGGAGGAAGATACGCAGTATTTT
CDR3: CASGGEEDTQYF

J: TRBJ2-7
size: few
length: 14
V: TRBV7-8
D: TRBD2
DNA: TGTGCCAGCAGCCCAACGGGACTAGCGTACGAGCAGTACTTC
CDR3: CASSPTGLAYEQYF